Listed below are T cell receptor beta chains from one sample, sequenced in a study of metastatic and nonmetastatic thyroid tumors. TCRdb reassembled clones from the PCR reads with MiXCR. The profile shows 24,000 or so clones, 19% of them singletons. The source material was blood. These receptor sequences come from a male donor with papillary thyroid cancer or a benign thyroid nodule (not recorded which). Some clones in this sample may be carry-over from other donors' samples. CDR3s include the opening cysteine and the closing phenylalanine or tryptophan. Each record gives: D gene, J gene, clone size, V gene, CDR3 DNA, CDR3 protein. A D gene is named only where the DNA matches it firmly. The size entry is marked missing in some rows and otherwise reads once, few, many or a size class.

NA | TRBJ2-2 | few | TRBV6-2/TRBV6-3 | TGTGCCAGCAGTTTCAAGGGACCGGGGAGGTGGGTCGGGGAGCTGTTTTTT | CASSFKGPGRWVGELFF
NA | TRBJ2-5 | many | TRBV7-9 | TGTGCCAGCAGCTTAGGGTCGGAGGGCAGGGAGACCCAGTACTTC | CASSLGSEGRETQYF
NA | TRBJ2-1 | NA | TRBV2 | TGTGCCAGCAGTGAGCGGGGGCAGTTCTTC | CASSERGQFF
NA | TRBJ1-3 | NA | TRBV5-1 | TGCGCCAGCAGCCCCCTCCCACAGAGCTCTGGAAACACCATATATTTT | CASSPLPQSSGNTIYF
NA | TRBJ2-7 | medium-sized | TRBV28 | TGTGCCAGCAGCCTCCCCGACAGTCAGTACGAGCAGTACTTC | CASSLPDSQYEQYF
TRBD2 | TRBJ2-4 | many | TRBV12-3/TRBV12-4 | TGTGCCAGCAGTTTAAGGACTAGTCTCACCAAAAACATTCAGTACTTC | CASSLRTSLTKNIQYF
NA | TRBJ1-5 | NA | TRBV5-6 | TGTGCCAGCAGCTTATTTCGGGGGAATCAGCCCCAGCATTTT | CASSLFRGNQPQHF
NA | TRBJ2-7 | many | TRBV28 | TGTGCCAGCGGCTACGAGCAGTACTTC | CASGYEQYF
TRBD1 | TRBJ2-2 | many | TRBV11-1 | TGTGCCAGCAGCTCCTCGGACAGGGAGAAGAGCGGGGAGCTGTTTTTT | CASSSSDREKSGELFF
NA | TRBJ2-2 | NA | TRBV11-2 | TGTGCCAGCAGGTGGACAGATCTCGACACCGGGGAGCTGTTTTTT | CASRWTDLDTGELFF
NA | TRBJ2-1 | many | TRBV7-3 | TGTGCCAGCAGCAACCACAGGGAGGATGAGCAGTTCTTC | CASSNHREDEQFF
NA | TRBJ2-1 | many | TRBV5-1 | TGCGCCAGCAGCCTACGGAATGAGCAGTTCTTC | CASSLRNEQFF
NA | TRBJ2-7 | many | TRBV25-1 | TGTGCCAGCAGTCGAGGGTACGAGCAGTACTTC | CASSRGYEQYF
TRBD1 | TRBJ2-7 | NA | TRBV5-1 | TGCGCCAGCAGCATGACGGGACAGGGGTTCAACGAGCAGTACTTC | CASSMTGQGFNEQYF
NA | TRBJ2-7 | few | TRBV10-2 | TGCGCCAGCAGTGGGGGTAGGGACGAGCAGTACTTC | CASSGGRDEQYF
NA | TRBJ2-7 | medium-sized | TRBV7-3 | TGTGCCAGCGGGTTCGGGTCGGGCGAGCAGTACTTC | CASGFGSGEQYF
NA | TRBJ2-2 | medium-sized | TRBV28 | TGTGCCAGCAGTTTATCGTCAGGGCGCGGCGGGGAGCTGTTTTTT | CASSLSSGRGGELFF
NA | TRBJ1-1 | medium-sized | TRBV28 | TGTGCCAGCAGTTACCAAAAGACCGGGTTCGGAACTGAAGCTTTCTTT | CASSYQKTGFGTEAFF
TRBD1 | TRBJ2-7 | NA | TRBV11-2 | TGTGCCAGCAGCACAGGACAGGGAAACGAGCAGTACTTC | CASSTGQGNEQYF
NA | TRBJ2-7 | NA | TRBV12-3/TRBV12-4 | TGTGCCAGCAGAAGGACAGGGAGGGCCTACGAGCAGTACTTC | CASRRTGRAYEQYF